These 2 T cell receptor beta chains share one sample of origin, sequenced in a study of blood T cell repertoires in COVID-19. Sequencing was performed with immunoSEQ multiplex PCR; in TCRdb, only in-frame clones are kept and a portion is missing. In the table there are about 33,000 clones, 75% to 90% of which are singletons. Sequencing was done on a sample of peripheral blood. These receptors came from a human donor in a cohort sampled during active COVID-19.

The rearrangement links TRBV5-1 to TRBJ2-3; D perhaps matches TRBD1 (6 bases). The CDR3 is 14 residues long. Trimming cost V 0 bases and J 6 bases, with 11 bases left between them. Germline V gives CDR1 SGHRS, CDR2 YFSETQ. This chain's CDR3 is CASSLGTQGDTQYF. DNA of the CDR3: TGCGCCAGCAGCTTGGGGACTCAGGGGGATACGCAGTATTTT.

Written as DNA, the CDR3 is TGTGCCAGCAGTCTGGGGGCAGGGGGCAACGAGCAGTACTTC. Protein product: CASSLGAGGNEQYF. J is TRBJ2-7 and V is TRBV5-6; 8 bases map to TRBD1. CDR3 size: 14 residues. Germline V gene sequence: CDR1 SGHDT, CDR2 YYEEEE. With V trimmed by 5 bases and J by 5 bases, 9 bases remained unmatched. The entire variable domain, with the rest obtained from reference TRBV5-6 and TRBJ2-7, is as follows: DAGVTQSPTHLIKTRGQQVTLRCSPKSGHDTVSWYQQALGQGPQFIFQYYEEEERQRGNFPDRFSGHQFPNYSSELNVNALLLGDSALYLCASSLGAGGNEQYFGPGTRLTVT.